This entry describes one T cell receptor (beta chain). Germline lookup yields CDR1 LGHDT and CDR2 YNNKEL (reference sequence). V lost 3 bases and J lost 6; bases outside the gene matches: 8. CDR3 size: 15 residues. The sample comes from a study of blood T cell repertoires in COVID-19. Study background: Both acute and convalescent COVID-19 samples were obtained from the United States, Italy and Spain. Sample material is recorded as cDNA or gDNA derived from T cells, B-cell-depleted T cells, or PBMCs.

As handled by the study authors: The authors estimated nucleated cell counts from reference gene primer amplification. Sequencing was performed with immunoSEQ multiplex PCR; in TCRdb, only in-frame clones are kept and a portion is missing. V and J calls and clone size are as listed in that table; D and trimming were resolved from the DNA. This table has just over 35,000 clones, roughly 87% appearing once. J is TRBJ2-7 and V is TRBV3-1 (or the pseudogene TRBV3-2); the match to TRBD1 covers 10 bases. Material for sequencing was peripheral blood. This clonotype was obtained from a man in his sixties with acute or convalescent COVID-19. In DNA, the CDR3 is TGTGCCAGCAGCCATGGGGGGACAGGGGAGTCCGAGCAGTACTTC. Encoded protein: CASSHGGTGESEQYF.